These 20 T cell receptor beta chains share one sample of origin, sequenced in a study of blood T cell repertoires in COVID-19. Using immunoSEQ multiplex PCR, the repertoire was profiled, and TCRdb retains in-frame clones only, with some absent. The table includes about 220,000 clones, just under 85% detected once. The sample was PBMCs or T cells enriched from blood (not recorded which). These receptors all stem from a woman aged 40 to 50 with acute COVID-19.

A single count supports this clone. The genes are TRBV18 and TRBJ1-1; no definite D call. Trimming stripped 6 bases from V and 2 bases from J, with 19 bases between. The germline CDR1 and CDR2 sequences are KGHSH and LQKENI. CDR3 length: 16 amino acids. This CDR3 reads CASSPPGIRGNTEAFF. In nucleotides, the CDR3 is TGTGCCAGCTCGCCCCCAGGCATACGGGGAAACACTGAAGCTTTCTTT.

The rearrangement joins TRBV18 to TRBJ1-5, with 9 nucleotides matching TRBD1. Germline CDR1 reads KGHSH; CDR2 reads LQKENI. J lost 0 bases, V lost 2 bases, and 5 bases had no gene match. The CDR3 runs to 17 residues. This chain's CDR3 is CASSPRRTGDSNQPQHF. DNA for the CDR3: TGTGCCAGCTCACCAAGGAGGACAGGGGATAGCAATCAGCCCCAGCATTTT. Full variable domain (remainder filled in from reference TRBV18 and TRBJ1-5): NAGVMQNPRHLVRRRGQEARLRCSPMKGHSHVYWYRQLPEEGLKFMVYLQKENIIDESGMPKERFSAEFPKEGPSILRIQQVVRGDSAAYFCASSPRRTGDSNQPQHFGDGTRLSIL.

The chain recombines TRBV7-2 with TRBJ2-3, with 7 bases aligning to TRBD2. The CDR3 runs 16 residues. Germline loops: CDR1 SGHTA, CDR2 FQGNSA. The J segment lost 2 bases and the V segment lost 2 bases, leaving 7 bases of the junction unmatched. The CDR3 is CASSLRAGRLTDTQYF. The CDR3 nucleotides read TGTGCCAGCAGCTTAAGAGCGGGGAGGCTCACAGATACGCAGTATTTT.

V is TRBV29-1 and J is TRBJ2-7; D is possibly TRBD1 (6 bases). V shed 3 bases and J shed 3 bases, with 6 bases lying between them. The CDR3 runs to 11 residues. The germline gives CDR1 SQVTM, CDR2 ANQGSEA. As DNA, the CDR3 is TGCAGCGTTGACAGGGGCTACGAGCAGTACTTC. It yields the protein CSVDRGYEQYF.

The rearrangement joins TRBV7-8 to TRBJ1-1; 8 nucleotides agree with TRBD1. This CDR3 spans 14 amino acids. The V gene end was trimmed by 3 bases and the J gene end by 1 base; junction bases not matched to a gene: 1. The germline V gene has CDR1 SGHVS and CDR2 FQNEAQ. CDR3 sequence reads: CASSFDRGNTEAFF. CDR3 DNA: TGTGCCAGCAGCTTCGACAGGGGGAACACTGAAGCTTTCTTT.

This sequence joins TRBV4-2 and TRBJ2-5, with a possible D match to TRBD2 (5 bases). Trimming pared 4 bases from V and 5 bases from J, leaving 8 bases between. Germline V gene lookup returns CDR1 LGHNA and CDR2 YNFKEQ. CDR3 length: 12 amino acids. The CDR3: CASSRRGETQYF. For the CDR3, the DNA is TGTGCCAGCAGCCGAAGAGGGGAGACCCAGTACTTC.

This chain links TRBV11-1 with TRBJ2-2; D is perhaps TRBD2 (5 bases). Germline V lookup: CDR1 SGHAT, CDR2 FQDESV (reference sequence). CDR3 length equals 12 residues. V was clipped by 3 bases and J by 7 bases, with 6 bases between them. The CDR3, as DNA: TGTGCCAGCAGCTTGGGGAGCGGGGAGCTGTTTTTT. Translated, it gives CASSLGSGELFF.

For the CDR3, the DNA is TGTGCCAGTAGTACCCAGAGGACAGGGGGATACTATGGCTACACCTTC. Translation: CASSTQRTGGYYGYTF. The chain is built from TRBV19 and TRBJ1-2; the match to TRBD1 covers 10 bases. Per germline, CDR1 LNHDA and CDR2 SQIVND (reference sequence). Trimming took 4 bases from V and 3 from J; bases not matched to a gene: 8. The length of the CDR3 is 16 residues.

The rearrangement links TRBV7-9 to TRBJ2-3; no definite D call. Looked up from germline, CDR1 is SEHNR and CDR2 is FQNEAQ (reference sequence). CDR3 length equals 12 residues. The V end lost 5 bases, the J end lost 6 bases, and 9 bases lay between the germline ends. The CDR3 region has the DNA TGTGCCAGCAGCGAGGCCTCGGATACGCAGTATTTT. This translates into CASSEASDTQYF.

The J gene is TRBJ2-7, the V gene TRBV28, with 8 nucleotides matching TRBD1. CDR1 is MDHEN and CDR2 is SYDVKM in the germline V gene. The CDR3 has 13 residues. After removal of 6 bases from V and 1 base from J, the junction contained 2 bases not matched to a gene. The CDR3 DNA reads TGTGCCAGCAGGGGACAGGCGTCCTACGAGCAGTACTTC. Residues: CASRGQASYEQYF.

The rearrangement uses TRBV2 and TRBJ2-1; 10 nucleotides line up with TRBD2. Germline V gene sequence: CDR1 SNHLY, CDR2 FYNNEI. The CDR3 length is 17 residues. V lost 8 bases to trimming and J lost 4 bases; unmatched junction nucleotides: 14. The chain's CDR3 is CASLDLEREGQYNEQFF. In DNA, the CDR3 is TGTGCCAGCTTGGATCTTGAGCGGGAGGGCCAGTACAATGAGCAGTTCTTC.

As DNA, the CDR3 is TGTGCCAGCAGCTCACACTTGGGGGCTAGCGGGGTGGAGCAGTTCTTC. As protein: CASSSHLGASGVEQFF. The chain carries TRBV7-2 and TRBJ2-1, with 9 bases aligning to TRBD2. The CDR3 length is 16 residues. J lost 10 bases, V lost 4 bases, and 14 bases had no gene match. Germline values: CDR1 SGHTA, CDR2 FQGNSA.

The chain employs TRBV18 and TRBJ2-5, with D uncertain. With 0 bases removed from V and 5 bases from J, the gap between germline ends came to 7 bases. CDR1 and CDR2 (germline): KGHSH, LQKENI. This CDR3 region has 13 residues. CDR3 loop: CASSPPTRETQYF. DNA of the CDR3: TGTGCCAGCTCACCACCGACACGGGAGACCCAGTACTTC.

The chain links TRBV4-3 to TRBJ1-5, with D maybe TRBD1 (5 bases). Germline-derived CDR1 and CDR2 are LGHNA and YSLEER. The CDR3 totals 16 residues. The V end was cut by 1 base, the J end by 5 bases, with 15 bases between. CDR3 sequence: CASSQVRGGNHQPQHF. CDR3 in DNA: TGCGCCAGCAGCCAAGTTAGGGGCGGGAATCATCAGCCCCAGCATTTT.

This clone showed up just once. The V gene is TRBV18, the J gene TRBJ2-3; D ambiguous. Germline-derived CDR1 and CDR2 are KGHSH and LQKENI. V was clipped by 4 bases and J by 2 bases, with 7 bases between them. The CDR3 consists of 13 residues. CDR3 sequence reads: CASSQIHTDTQYF. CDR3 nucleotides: TGTGCCAGCTCACAAATCCACACAGATACGCAGTATTTT.

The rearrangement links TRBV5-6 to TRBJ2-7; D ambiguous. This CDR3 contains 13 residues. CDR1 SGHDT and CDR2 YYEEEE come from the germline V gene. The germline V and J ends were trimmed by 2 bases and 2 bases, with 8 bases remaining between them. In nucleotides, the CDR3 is TGTGCCAGCAGCTTAAGCCCTCCCTACGAGCAGTACTTC. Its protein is CASSLSPPYEQYF.

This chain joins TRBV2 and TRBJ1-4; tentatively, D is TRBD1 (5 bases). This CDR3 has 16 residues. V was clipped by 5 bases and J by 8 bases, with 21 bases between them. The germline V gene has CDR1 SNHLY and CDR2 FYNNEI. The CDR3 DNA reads TGTGCCAGCAGTTGGGGGAGGGGAACGAGAGAAGAAAAACTGTTTTTT. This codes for CASSWGRGTREEKLFF.

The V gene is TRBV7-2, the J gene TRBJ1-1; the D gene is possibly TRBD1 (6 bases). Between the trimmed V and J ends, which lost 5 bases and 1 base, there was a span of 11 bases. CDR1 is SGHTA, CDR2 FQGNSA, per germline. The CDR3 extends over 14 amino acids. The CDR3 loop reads CASSIQGKNTEAFF. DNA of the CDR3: TGTGCCAGCAGCATTCAGGGGAAGAACACTGAAGCTTTCTTT.

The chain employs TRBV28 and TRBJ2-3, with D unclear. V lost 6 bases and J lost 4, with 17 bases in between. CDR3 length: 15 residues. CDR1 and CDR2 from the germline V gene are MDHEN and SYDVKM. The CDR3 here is CASRRSFRSADTQYF. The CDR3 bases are TGTGCCAGCAGAAGGAGCTTCCGGTCCGCAGATACGCAGTATTTT.

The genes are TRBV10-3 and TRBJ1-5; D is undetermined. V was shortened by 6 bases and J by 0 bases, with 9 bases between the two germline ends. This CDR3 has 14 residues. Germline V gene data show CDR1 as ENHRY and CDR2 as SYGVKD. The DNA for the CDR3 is TGTGCCATCAGCAACGACAATAGCAATCAGCCCCAGCATTTT. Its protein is CAISNDNSNQPQHF.